This entry lists 19 T cell receptor beta chains sequenced from one sample in a study of T cells after yellow fever vaccination (dated by TCRdb to about 2019). This sample's treatment or condition label indicates: live attenuated yellow fever vaccine strain. Libraries were constructed by 5' RACE. The listed sequencing device is Illumina HiSeq 2500. TCRdb reprocessing: public reads trimmed at Q25 with fastp, clones called with MiXCR, in-frame beta chains kept. Every entry covers one CDR3 protein and lists the most common genes and DNA from its rows. Counted in this sample were under 200,000 distinct CDR3 sequences; less than 9% of them appeared once. Under 3% of the sample comes from the top ten. The sample consisted of CD4+ T cells sorted from PBMCs, taken more than 4 days after the first yellow fever vaccination. Every receptor here comes from a man aged 18-30 years who received the YFV17D yellow fever vaccine.

This chain connects TRBV6-5 to TRBJ1-5, with D uncertain. Trimming stripped 4 bases from V and 0 bases from J, with 13 bases between. The CDR3 runs to 16 residues. Germline CDR1 reads MNHEY; CDR2 reads SVGAGI. CDR3 bases: TGTGCCAGCAGTTCCCGGACCGGTTATAGCAATCAGCCCCAGCATTTT. Its translation is CASSSRTGYSNQPQHF.

The chain is built from TRBV7-8 and TRBJ1-3; maybe TRBD1 (5 bases). The CDR3 has 14 residues. CDR1 and CDR2 (germline): SGHVS, FQNEAQ. Trimming removed 8 bases at V and 4 bases at J, with 15 bases between. The CDR3 reads CASVDGTAGNTIYF. CDR3 nucleotide sequence: TGTGCCAGCGTCGACGGGACGGCGGGAAACACCATATATTTT.

This clonotype was picked up many times. V usage is TRBV20-1 and J usage is TRBJ1-2; TRBD1 matches at 7 bases. Germline CDR1 and CDR2: DFQATT and SNEGSKA (reference sequence). The CDR3 runs 14 residues. Trimming took 5 bases from V and 4 from J; bases not matched to a gene: 10. CDR3 protein: CSAGLTGLSYGYTF. The CDR3 DNA is TGCAGTGCTGGACTGACAGGGCTTAGCTATGGCTACACCTTC.

This clonotype was counted only a few times. This sequence joins TRBV18 and TRBJ2-7, with D uncertain. Germline V lookup: CDR1 KGHSH, CDR2 LQKENI. Trimming removed 1 base from V and 5 bases from J, with 12 bases in between. The CDR3 loop spans 14 amino acids. The CDR3 region is CASSPQRAADEQYF. In DNA, the CDR3 is TGTGCCAGCTCACCACAGCGAGCCGCCGACGAGCAGTACTTC. Looking up the rest from reference TRBV18 and TRBJ2-7 gives the full variable domain: NAGVMQNPRHLVRRRGQEARLRCSPMKGHSHVYWYRQLPEEGLKFMVYLQKENIIDESGMPKERFSAEFPKEGPSILRIQQVVRGDSAAYFCASSPQRAADEQYFGPGTRLTVT.

This clonotype came up many times. The chain carries TRBV6-2 or TRBV6-3 and TRBJ2-3; 12 bases line up with TRBD2. CDR1 and CDR2 (germline): MNHEY, SVGEGT. V shed 5 bases and J 8 bases; nucleotides not matched to a gene: 14. This CDR3 has 17 residues. DNA of the CDR3: TGTGCCAGCAGTCAGGGCAGGACTAGCGGGGATGCAGGTACGCAGTATTTT. It translates to CASSQGRTSGDAGTQYF.

This chain connects TRBV19 to TRBJ2-3, with unresolved D. Germline values: CDR1 LNHDA, CDR2 SQIVND (reference sequence). The CDR3 consists of 14 residues. Trimming removed 3 bases at V and 0 bases at J, with 7 bases between. The CDR3 sequence is CASSIYQSTDTQYF. The CDR3, as DNA: TGTGCCAGTAGTATTTACCAGAGCACAGATACGCAGTATTTT.

This clonotype was recorded many times. The chain combines TRBV7-2 with TRBJ1-2, with TRBD1 identical over 7 bases. CDR1 is SGHTA, CDR2 FQGNSA, per germline. J lost 5 bases, V lost 3 bases, and 9 bases had no gene match. This CDR3 comprises 15 residues. This CDR3 reads CASSFGTVTVYGYTF. The CDR3, as DNA: TGTGCCAGCAGCTTTGGGACAGTAACCGTGTATGGCTACACCTTC.

This clonotype has a count of ten or more. The chain couples TRBV12-3 or TRBV12-4 to TRBJ1-5; 11 nucleotides line up with TRBD1. V was clipped by 2 bases and J by 4 bases; unmatched bases: 4. There are 16 residues in the CDR3. As DNA, the CDR3 is TGTGCCAGCAGTTTATATCGGGACAGGGGGAATCAGCCCCAGCATTTT. This encodes CASSLYRDRGNQPQHF.

CDR3 sequence reads: CASSWVESSYEQYV. The CDR3 nucleotides read TGTGCCAGCAGCTGGGTCGAGAGCTCCTACGAGCAGTACGTC. The chain recombines TRBV7-2 with TRBJ2-7; D not resolved. Per the germline V gene, CDR1 is SGHTA and CDR2 is FQGNSA. Trimming cost V 4 bases and J 0 bases, with 10 bases left between them. This CDR3 has 14 residues.

This clonotype appeared a few times. This rearrangement joins TRBV6-1 to TRBJ1-1; 7 nucleotides line up with TRBD1. The CDR3 covers 13 residues. Losses at the gene ends were 6 bases for V and 3 bases for J; bases not matched to a gene: 4. Germline values: CDR1 MNHNS, CDR2 SASEGT. The CDR3 sequence is CASREGAHTEAFF. Written as DNA, the CDR3 is TGTGCCAGCAGGGAGGGGGCGCACACTGAAGCTTTCTTT.

This clonotype was found a few times. The rearrangement uses TRBV30 and TRBJ1-1, with D uncertain. Germline lookup yields CDR1 GTSNPN and CDR2 SVGIG (reference sequence). Trimming pared 0 bases from V and 4 bases from J, leaving 9 bases between. The length of the CDR3 is 13 residues. Here the CDR3 DNA reads TGTGCCTGGAGTGTGGCTTTGAGCACTGAAGCTTTCTTT. Its translation: CAWSVALSTEAFF. Using reference TRBV30 and TRBJ1-1 for the parts outside the CDR3, the full variable domain is SQTIHQWPATLVQPVGSPLSLECTVEGTSNPNLYWYRQAAGRGLQLLFYSVGIGQISSEVPQNLSASRPQDRQFILSSKKLLLSDSGFYLCAWSVALSTEAFFGQGTRLTVV.

This clonotype was observed many times. CDR3 in amino acids: CASRQWETQYF. The CDR3 DNA reads as TGTGCCAGCCGCCAGTGGGAGACCCAGTACTTC. The chain employs TRBV7-9 and TRBJ2-5; D gene uncertain. Trimming cost V 8 bases and J 5 bases, with 9 bases left between them. The CDR3 loop spans 11 amino acids. Per the germline V gene, CDR1 is SEHNR and CDR2 is FQNEAQ (reference sequence).

This clonotype was detected ten times or more. V gene TRBV5-5 combines with J gene TRBJ1-1; no clear D. The germline V gene has CDR1 SGHKS and CDR2 YYEKEE (reference sequence). Between the trimmed V and J ends, which lost 0 bases and 3 bases, there was a span of 9 bases. The CDR3 has 14 residues. In DNA, the CDR3 is TGTGCCAGCAGCTTGGCCTACACCTACACTGAAGCTTTCTTT. The encoded protein is CASSLAYTYTEAFF.

This clonotype was detected only a few times. The chain joins TRBV7-8 to TRBJ2-7; no clear D. The CDR3 sequence is 15 residues long. V was shortened by 6 bases and J by 1 base, with 16 bases between the two germline ends. Germline assignment: CDR1 SGHVS and CDR2 FQNEAQ. CDR3 DNA: TGTGCCAGCAGAAGGACGCCGATGGGGTCCTACGAGCAGTACGTC. Its translation is CASRRTPMGSYEQYV.

This clonotype was recorded at least ten times. The chain combines TRBV5-1 with TRBJ2-2; the D call may be TRBD1 or TRBD2 (5 bases each). The CDR3 length is 14 residues. Germline CDR1 SGHRS, CDR2 YFSETQ. V lost 5 bases and J 4 bases, leaving 12 bases between the germline ends. The CDR3 loop is CASSSGPGTGELFF. CDR3 bases: TGCGCCAGCAGTTCGGGGCCGGGCACCGGGGAGCTGTTTTTT.

Only a few counts were recorded for this clonotype. The gene calls are TRBV20-1 and TRBJ1-6; D unclear. Germline-derived CDR1 and CDR2 are DFQATT and SNEGSKA (reference sequence). With 5 bases removed from V and 3 bases from J, the gap between germline ends came to 14 bases. There are 15 residues in the CDR3. The CDR3 sequence is CSAPEGSLYNSPLHF. The CDR3 DNA follows: TGCAGTGCTCCCGAAGGATCCCTCTATAATTCACCCCTCCACTTT.

This clonotype occurred many times. The CDR3 loop is CASSQMITGNYEQYF. CDR3 DNA sequence: TGTGCCAGCAGCCAGATGATCACAGGAAACTACGAGCAGTACTTC. The chain carries TRBV4-2 and TRBJ2-7; D may be TRBD1 (5 bases). V lost 3 bases and J 3 bases, leaving 15 bases between the germline ends. The germline CDR1 and CDR2 sequences are LGHNA and YNFKEQ. The CDR3 length is 15 residues.

This clonotype occurred many times. The chain couples TRBV7-2 to TRBJ1-2, with a possible D match to TRBD1 (6 bases). This CDR3 is 13 amino acids long. Germline V gives CDR1 SGHTA, CDR2 FQGNSA. V lost 3 bases, J lost 12 bases, and 17 bases lay in between. CDR3 coding DNA: TGTGCCAGCAGCTTCCCCCAGGGGACCCTTGACACCTTC. This sequence encodes CASSFPQGTLDTF.

In this sample, this clonotype turned up a few times. Relative to the germline gene, one junction end is altered; a read error may explain this. The chain uses TRBV2 and TRBJ2-3; 7 nucleotides agree with TRBD2. The CDR3 contains 15 residues. The germline V gene has CDR1 SNHLY and CDR2 FYNNEI. Written as DNA, the CDR3 is TGTGCCAGAAGTGTACTAGCGAGATCCACAGATACGCAGTATTTT. Encoded protein: CARSVLARSTDTQYF.